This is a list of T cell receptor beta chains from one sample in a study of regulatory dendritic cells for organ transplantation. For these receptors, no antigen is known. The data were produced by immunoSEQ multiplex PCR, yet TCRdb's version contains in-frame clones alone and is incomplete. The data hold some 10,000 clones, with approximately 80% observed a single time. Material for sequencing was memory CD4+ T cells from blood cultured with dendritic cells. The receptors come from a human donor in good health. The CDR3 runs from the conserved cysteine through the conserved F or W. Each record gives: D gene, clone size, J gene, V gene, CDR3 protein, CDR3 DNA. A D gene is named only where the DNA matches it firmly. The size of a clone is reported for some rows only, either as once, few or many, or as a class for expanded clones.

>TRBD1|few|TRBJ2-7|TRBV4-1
CASSLNDRGLYEQYF
TGCGCCAGCAGCCTAAACGACAGGGGGCTATACGAGCAGTACTTC
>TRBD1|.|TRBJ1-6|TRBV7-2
CASSPRTGSYNSPLHF
TGTGCCAGCAGCCCACGGACAGGGTCATATAATTCACCCCTCCACTTT
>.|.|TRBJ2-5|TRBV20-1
CSATGSETQYF
TGCAGTGCTACGGGAAGTGAGACCCAGTACTTC
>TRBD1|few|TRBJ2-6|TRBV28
CASSQGAPGGANVLTF
TGTGCCAGCAGTCAGGGGGCGCCCGGTGGGGCCAACGTCCTGACTTTC
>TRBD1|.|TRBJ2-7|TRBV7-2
CACCRGDRGTLDEQYF
TGTGCCTGTTGTCGTGGGGACAGGGGGACTTTGGACGAGCAGTACTTC
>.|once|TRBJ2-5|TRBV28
CASSRKAQETQYF
TGTGCCAGCAGCAGAAAAGCCCAGGAGACCCAGTACTTC
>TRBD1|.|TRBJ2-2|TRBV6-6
CASSYIYGTATGELFF
TGTGCCAGCAGTTACATTTATGGGACAGCCACCGGGGAGCTGTTTTTT
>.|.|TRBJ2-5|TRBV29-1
CSVAYPTYGGGETQYF
TGCAGCGTTGCCTATCCGACCTATGGGGGCGGGGAGACCCAGTACTTC
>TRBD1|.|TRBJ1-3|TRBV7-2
CASSLETGTGNTIYF
TGTGCCAGCAGCTTAGAGACAGGGACCGGAAACACCATATATTTT
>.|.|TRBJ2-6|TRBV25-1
CASSARAGANVLTF
TGTGCCAGCAGTGCCAGGGCTGGGGCCAACGTCCTGACTTTC
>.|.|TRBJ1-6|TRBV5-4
CASSLGYGRANSPLHF
TGTGCCAGCAGCTTGGGTTATGGACGCGCCAATTCACCCCTCCACTTT
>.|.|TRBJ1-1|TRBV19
CASSIGLRGGEAFF
TGTGCCAGTAGTATAGGCCTCAGGGGAGGAGAAGCTTTCTTT
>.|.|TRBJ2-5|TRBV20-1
CSGEPKETQYF
TGCAGTGGGGAGCCGAAAGAGACCCAGTACTTC
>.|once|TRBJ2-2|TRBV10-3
CAISERGNTGELFF
TGTGCCATCAGTGAGCGGGGAAACACCGGGGAGCTGTTTTTT
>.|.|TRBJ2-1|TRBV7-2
CASGTAVSSYNEQFF
TGTGCCAGCGGCACAGCGGTAAGCTCCTACAATGAGCAGTTCTTC
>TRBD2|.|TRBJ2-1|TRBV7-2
CASSLLALAGVGNEQFF
TGTGCCAGCAGCTTACTCGCACTAGCGGGAGTAGGCAATGAGCAGTTCTTC
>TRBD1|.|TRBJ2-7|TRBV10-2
CASRGQTGTGTVEQYF
TGCGCCAGCAGGGGGCAAACCGGGACAGGGACGGTCGAGCAGTACTTC
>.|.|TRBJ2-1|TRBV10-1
CASSEEYMDEQFF
TGCGCCAGCAGTGAGGAGTATATGGATGAGCAGTTCTTC
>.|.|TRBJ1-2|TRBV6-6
CASRNAREGGYGYTF
TGTGCCAGCAGGAACGCACGGGAAGGGGGCTATGGCTACACCTTC
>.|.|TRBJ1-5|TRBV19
CASSIGAGLRQPQHF
TGTGCCAGTAGTATTGGGGCAGGGCTGCGACAGCCCCAGCATTTT
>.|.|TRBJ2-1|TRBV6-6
CASTRELAEQFF
TGTGCCAGCACTCGGGAACTGGCTGAGCAGTTCTTC
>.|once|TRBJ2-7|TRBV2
CASRPGHTDEQYF
TGTGCCAGCAGGCCGGGACACACTGACGAGCAGTACTTC
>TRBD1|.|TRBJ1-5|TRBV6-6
CASSRDRYSNQPQHF
TGTGCCAGCAGCCGGGACAGGTATAGCAATCAGCCCCAGCATTTT
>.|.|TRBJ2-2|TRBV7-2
CASSQQGNTGELFF
TGTGCCAGCAGCCAACAGGGGAACACCGGGGAGCTGTTTTTT
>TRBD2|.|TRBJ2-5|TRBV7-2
CASSFQRGEETQYF
TGTGCCAGCAGCTTCCAGCGGGGGGAAGAGACCCAGTACTTC
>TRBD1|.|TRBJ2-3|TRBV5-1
CASSRQGETDTQYF
TGCGCCAGCAGCCGACAGGGGGAGACAGATACGCAGTATTTT
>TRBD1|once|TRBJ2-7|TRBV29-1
CSAADRYEQYF
TGCAGCGCCGCGGACAGGTACGAGCAGTACTTC
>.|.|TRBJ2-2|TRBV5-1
CASSFLFFGSGTGELFF
TGCGCCAGCAGCTTTCTTTTCTTTGGGTCGGGCACCGGGGAGCTGTTTTTT
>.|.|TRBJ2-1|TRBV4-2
CASSQVRGLSSSYNEQFF
TGTGCCAGCAGCCAAGTACGGGGTTTGAGCTCTTCCTACAATGAGCAGTTCTTC
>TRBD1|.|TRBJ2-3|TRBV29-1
CSGTPGQGAADTQYF
TGCAGCGGCACTCCGGGACAGGGGGCGGCAGATACGCAGTATTTT
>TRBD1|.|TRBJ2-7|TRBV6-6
CATRDRGPYEQYF
TGTGCCACCCGGGACAGGGGCCCCTACGAGCAGTACTTC
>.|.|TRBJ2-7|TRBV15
CATSRDRLREGQYF
TGTGCCACCAGCAGAGATCGGTTACGCGAGGGGCAGTACTTC
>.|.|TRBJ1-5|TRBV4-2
CASSQVPGDQPQHF
TGTGCCAGCAGCCAAGTTCCAGGGGATCAGCCCCAGCATTTT
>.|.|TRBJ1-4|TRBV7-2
CASSLGGRTNEKLFF
TGTGCCAGCAGCTTAGGGGGGAGGACTAATGAAAAACTGTTTTTT
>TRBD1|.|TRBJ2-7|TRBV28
CASSFSTRTGGLYEQYF
TGTGCCAGCAGTTTTAGCACCAGGACAGGGGGCTTGTACGAGCAGTACTTC
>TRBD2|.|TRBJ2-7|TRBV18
CASSPRGGGAGEQYF
TGTGCCAGCTCCCCCAGGGGCGGGGGGGCTGGAGAGCAGTACTTC
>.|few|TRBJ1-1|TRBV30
CAWRMRGEAFF
TGTGCCTGGAGGATGCGAGGTGAAGCTTTCTTT
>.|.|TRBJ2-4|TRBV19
CASSIQGNKNIQYF
TGTGCCAGTAGTATTCAGGGCAACAAAAACATTCAGTACTTC
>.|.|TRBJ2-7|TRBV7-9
CASSRDNSYEQYF
TGTGCCAGCAGCCGGGACAACTCCTACGAGCAGTACTTC